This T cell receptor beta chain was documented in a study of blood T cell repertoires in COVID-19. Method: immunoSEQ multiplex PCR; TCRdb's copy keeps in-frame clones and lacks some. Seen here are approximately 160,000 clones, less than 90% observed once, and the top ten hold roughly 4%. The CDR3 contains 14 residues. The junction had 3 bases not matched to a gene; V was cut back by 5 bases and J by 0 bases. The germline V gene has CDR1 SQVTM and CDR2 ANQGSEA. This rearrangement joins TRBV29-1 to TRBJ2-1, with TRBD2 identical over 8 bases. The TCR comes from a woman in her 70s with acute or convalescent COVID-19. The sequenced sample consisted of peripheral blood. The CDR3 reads CSVQAGASYNEQFF. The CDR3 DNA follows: TGCAGCGTTCAAGCGGGAGCCTCCTACAATGAGCAGTTCTTC.